The TCR beta chain described here comes from a study of blood T cells in healthy people across ages. Combining a sample-barcoded 5' primer with a J-beta primer mix, a second PCR ran for 7 to 11 cycles. TCRdb reanalysed the 5' RACE reads using MiXCR and keeps one entry per CDR3 protein. Among about 670,000 distinct CDR3 sequences listed, around 52% were seen once. Broader study findings: TCR beta diversity, measured per million T cells, fell in a roughly linear way with age.

This CDR3 is 16 amino acids long. V was trimmed by 5 bases and J by 5 bases, leaving 19 bases between them. CDR1 SEHNR and CDR2 FQNEAQ come from the germline V gene (reference sequence). As regards this clonotype: Its antigen is undetermined.

The sequencing input was blood. The rearrangement joins TRBV7-9 to TRBJ2-1; no clear D. This TCR was recovered from a woman aged 80 or over in good health. The CDR3 nucleotides read TGTGCCAGCAGCCCATTGGGCAAGAGGTCGGACAATGAGCAGTTCTTC. This codes for CASSPLGKRSDNEQFF.